This T cell receptor beta chain was sequenced in a study of response to subunit inactivated influenza vaccine. TCRdb re-derived calls from the RT-PCR reads in MiXCR, one entry per CDR3 protein. The sample holds roughly 550,000 distinct CDR3 sequences, roughly 25% seen once. CDR3 length: 15 amino acids. Germline CDR1 and CDR2: SGHKS and YYEKEE (reference sequence). The V end lost 1 base, the J end lost 2 bases, and 12 bases lay between the germline ends. These data were also filed under a second study, of T cells expressing NK-cell markers. That source notes: Generation of TCR beta cDNA was performed by 5'RACE template switching incorporating UMIs. Seven donors tested HCMV-seropositive and one tested seronegative among the eight sequenced.

The TCR comes from a man in his fifties or sixties who received an inactivated influenza vaccine. This rearrangement joins TRBV5-5 to TRBJ2-5; D unclear. Sequences were derived from CD4+ T cells sorted from PBMCs, sampled roughly 12 days after vaccination. CDR3 coding DNA: TGTGCCAGCAGCTTGAGTTCGGGCCAGCAAGAGACCCAGTACTTC. Protein product: CASSLSSGQQETQYF.